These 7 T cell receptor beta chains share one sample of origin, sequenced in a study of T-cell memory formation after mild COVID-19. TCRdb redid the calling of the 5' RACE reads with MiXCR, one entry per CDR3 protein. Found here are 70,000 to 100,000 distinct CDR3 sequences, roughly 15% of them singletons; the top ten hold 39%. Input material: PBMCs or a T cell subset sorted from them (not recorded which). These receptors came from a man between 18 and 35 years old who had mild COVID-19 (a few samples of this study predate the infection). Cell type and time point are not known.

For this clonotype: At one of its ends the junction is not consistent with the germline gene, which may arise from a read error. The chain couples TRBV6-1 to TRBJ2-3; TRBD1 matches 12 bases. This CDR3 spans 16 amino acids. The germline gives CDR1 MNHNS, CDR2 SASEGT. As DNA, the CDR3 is TGTGCCAGCAGTGGATCCGGGACAGGGGGCACGGATACGCAGTATTTT. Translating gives CASSGSGTGGTDTQYF.

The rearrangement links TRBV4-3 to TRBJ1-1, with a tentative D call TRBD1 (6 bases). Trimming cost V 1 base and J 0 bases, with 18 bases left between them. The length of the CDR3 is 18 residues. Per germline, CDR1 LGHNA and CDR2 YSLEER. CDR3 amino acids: CASSQGEPGHILNTEAFF. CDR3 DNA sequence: TGCGCCAGCAGCCAAGGGGAACCGGGACATATACTGAACACTGAAGCTTTCTTT.

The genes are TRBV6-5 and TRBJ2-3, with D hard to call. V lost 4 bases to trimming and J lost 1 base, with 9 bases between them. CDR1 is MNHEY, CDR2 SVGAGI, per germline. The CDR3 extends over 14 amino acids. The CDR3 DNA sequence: TGTGCCAGCAGTTCGACACCTCGCACAGATACGCAGTATTTT. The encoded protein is CASSSTPRTDTQYF.

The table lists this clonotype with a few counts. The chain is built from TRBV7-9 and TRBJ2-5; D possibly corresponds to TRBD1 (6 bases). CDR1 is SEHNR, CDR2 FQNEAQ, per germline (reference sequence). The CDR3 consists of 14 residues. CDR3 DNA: TGTGCGGGGGCAGTCTTAAACCCCCAAGAGACCCAGTACTTC. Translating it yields CAGAVLNPQETQYF.

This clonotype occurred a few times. The CDR3 sequence is CSVYGRKTEAFF. The CDR3 DNA reads as TGCAGCGTCTACGGCCGGAAAACTGAAGCTTTCTTT. The chain joins TRBV29-1 to TRBJ1-1; D gene unclear. V was cut by 6 bases and J by 5 bases, with 13 bases left in between. The germline V gene has CDR1 SQVTM and CDR2 ANQGSEA. This CDR3 region has 12 residues.

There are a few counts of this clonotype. CDR3 sequence: CASSSRTGVSNEQFF. The CDR3 bases are TGTGCCAGCAGTTCCCGGACAGGGGTCAGCAATGAGCAGTTCTTC. The chain carries TRBV28 and TRBJ2-1, with 9 bases fitting TRBD1. Germline CDR1 and CDR2: MDHEN and SYDVKM. The CDR3 loop spans 15 amino acids. The ends lost 4 bases at V and 6 bases at J; junction bases unmatched: 7.

CDR3 loop: CASSFYASTDTQYF. CDR3 coding DNA: TGTGCCAGCAGCTTCTATGCCAGCACAGATACGCAGTATTTT. This sequence joins TRBV5-5 and TRBJ2-3, with unresolved D. Per the germline V gene, CDR1 is SGHKS and CDR2 is YYEKEE (reference sequence). CDR3 length: 14 residues. Trimming left V 2 bases short and J 0 bases short, with 7 bases between.